The 9 T cell receptor beta chains below were found in one sample sequenced in a study of blood T cell repertoires in COVID-19. This table comes from immunoSEQ multiplex PCR, and its TCRdb copy is limited to in-frame clones, with some not included. Here the sample spans about 160,000 clones, 82% being singletons. Sequencing used PBMCs or T cells enriched from blood (not recorded which). Receptors originate from a man in his 60s who had recovered from COVID-19.

The V call is TRBV2, the J call TRBJ1-5; D is ambiguous. Trimming left V 8 bases short and J 6 bases short, with 20 bases between. The CDR3 covers 15 residues. CDR1 and CDR2 (germline): SNHLY, FYNNEI. The CDR3, as DNA: TGTGCCAGCTTAAAAGAGGCAGGAGCGGGTCAGCCCCAGCATTTT. Its protein product is CASLKEAGAGQPQHF.

This sequence joins TRBV7-2 and TRBJ2-2; D gene unclear. This CDR3 contains 17 residues. V dropped 0 bases and J dropped 1 base, with 12 bases sitting between them. CDR1 is SGHTA and CDR2 is FQGNSA in the germline V gene. The CDR3 is CASSLAMALLNTGELFF. CDR3 in DNA: TGTGCCAGCAGCTTAGCAATGGCCCTCCTGAACACCGGGGAGCTGTTTTTT. Variable domain in full (rest from reference TRBV7-2 and TRBJ2-2): GAGVSQSPSNKVTEKGKDVELRCDPISGHTALYWYRQSLGQGLEFLIYFQGNSAPDKSGLPSDRFSAERTGGSVSTLTIQRTQQEDSAVYLCASSLAMALLNTGELFFGEGSRLTVL.

This clone was seen just once. The gene calls are TRBV12-3 or TRBV12-4 and TRBJ1-2; 8 bases align to TRBD1. V lost 4 bases, J lost 6 bases, and 4 bases stayed unmatched. This CDR3 comprises 13 residues. The CDR3 DNA reads TGTGCCAGCAGTTCCTCAGGGGGCAATGGCTACACCTTC. The encoded protein is CASSSSGGNGYTF.

This clone appeared many times. V is TRBV29-1 and J is TRBJ2-7; 8 bases are shared with TRBD1. The germline V gene encodes CDR1 SQVTM and CDR2 ANQGSEA. This CDR3 comprises 13 residues. V lost 7 bases to trimming and J lost 5 bases; unmatched junction nucleotides: 10. CDR3 bases: TGCAGCGCCGCCCGGACAGGGAACCACGAGCAGTACTTC. Protein: CSAARTGNHEQYF.

The genes are TRBV27 and TRBJ2-3, with D possibly matching TRBD1 (6 bases). V gave up 2 bases and J gave up 1 base, with 10 bases separating them. The CDR3 has 15 amino acids. Germline-derived CDR1 and CDR2 are MNHEY and SMNVEV (reference sequence). Here the CDR3 DNA reads TGTGCCAGCAGTTTAATGGGACACCGCACAGATACGCAGTATTTT. It specifies CASSLMGHRTDTQYF.

The chain carries TRBV28 and TRBJ2-7; 9 positions match TRBD1. Germline loops: CDR1 MDHEN, CDR2 SYDVKM. Trimming at V came to 6 bases and at J to 6 bases, leaving 12 bases not matched to a gene. The CDR3 is made up of 15 amino acids. The DNA of the CDR3 is TGTGCCAGCAGGGGACAACAGGGGGCGTTAGGCGAGCAGTACTTC. It specifies CASRGQQGALGEQYF.

By its share, this clone is medium-sized. The chain joins TRBV2 to TRBJ1-5; 9 nucleotides line up with TRBD1. The CDR3 spans 11 residues. V shed 5 bases and J 13 bases; nucleotides not matched to a gene: 3. CDR1 and CDR2 from the germline V gene are SNHLY and FYNNEI. The CDR3: CASSPGTGQHF. CDR3 nucleotide sequence: TGTGCCAGCAGTCCCGGGACAGGGCAGCATTTT.

The rearrangement links TRBV3-1 (or the pseudogene TRBV3-2) to TRBJ2-2; 10 positions match TRBD1. Germline V CDR1 and CDR2: LGHDT, YNNKEL (reference sequence). The CDR3 runs 16 residues. With 6 bases clipped from V and 5 bases from J, the junction kept 9 bases outside the gene matches. The CDR3 loop reads CASRPPGQGYTGELFF. The CDR3 DNA is TGTGCCAGCAGACCGCCGGGACAGGGGTATACCGGGGAGCTGTTTTTT.

This chain connects TRBV5-8 to TRBJ1-2, with TRBD1 matching over 7 bases. CDR1 and CDR2 (germline): SGHTS, YDEGEE. V lost 2 bases to trimming and J lost 3 bases; unmatched junction nucleotides: 7. CDR3 length: 15 amino acids. CDR3 amino acids: CASSFYRGADYGYTF. CDR3 nucleotide sequence: TGTGCCAGCAGCTTTTACAGGGGCGCCGACTATGGCTACACCTTC.